These T cell receptor beta chains were read from a single sample in a study of beta chain features in type 1 diabetes. Profiled with immunoSEQ multiplex PCR; TCRdb holds only in-frame clones, not every one. The repertoire holds around 260,000 clones, approximately 25% seen once, with around 0.013% in the top ten. The sequenced sample consisted of naive CD4+ T cells from blood. These receptors originate from a woman aged 25 to 39 with type 1 diabetes. The CDR3 runs from the conserved cysteine through the conserved F or W. D genes are given only for firm matches. Expanded clones are given a class, and other clones once, few, many or no size at all.

cdr3_aa cdr3_nt d_call j_call clone_size v_call
CASSAQAGTTYEQYF TGTGCCAGCAGCGCCCAGGCGGGAACAACCTACGAGCAGTACTTC NA TRBJ2-7 NA TRBV9
CASSPGQAPDTQYF TGTGCCAGCTCACCCGGACAGGCGCCCGATACGCAGTATTTT TRBD1 TRBJ2-3 few TRBV18
CASKDWETQYF TGCGCCAGCAAAGACTGGGAGACCCAGTACTTC NA TRBJ2-5 NA TRBV5-1
CASSPGQGLGEQYF TGCGCCAGCAGCCCGGGACAGGGTTTAGGCGAGCAGTACTTC TRBD1 TRBJ2-7 NA TRBV5-1
CAWRRISGANVLTF TGTGCCTGGAGGAGGATCTCTGGGGCCAACGTCCTGACTTTC NA TRBJ2-6 few TRBV30
CASSQKPHPDRDYEQYF TGCGCCAGCAGTCAAAAACCGCATCCAGACAGGGATTACGAGCAGTACTTC TRBD1 TRBJ2-7 NA TRBV23-1
CASSGSGGSYEQYF TGTGCCAGCAGCGGTAGCGGGGGCTCCTACGAGCAGTACTTC TRBD2 TRBJ2-7 few TRBV5-6
CASSRNYRGQAEAFF TGTGCCAGCAGCCGGAATTACAGGGGGCAGGCTGAAGCTTTCTTT TRBD1 TRBJ1-1 NA TRBV11-3
CASSPDRVNEKLFF TGTGCCAGCTCACCGGACAGGGTGAATGAAAAACTGTTTTTT TRBD1 TRBJ1-4 NA TRBV18
CASSQDWGGRAQEQYF TGTGCCAGCAGCCAAGACTGGGGCGGGAGGGCCCAAGAGCAGTACTTC TRBD2 TRBJ2-7 NA TRBV14
CASDRQGEGKGQFF TGTGCCAGCGACCGACAGGGGGAGGGCAAAGGGCAGTTCTTC TRBD1 TRBJ2-1 few TRBV2
CASRSESLAPGIQYF TGCGCCAGCAGATCCGAGTCGTTGGCCCCAGGCATTCAGTACTTC NA TRBJ2-4 few TRBV5-1
CASSQPRSRERYEQYF TGCGCCAGCAGCCAACCCAGGAGTCGGGAGAGGTACGAGCAGTACTTC NA TRBJ2-7 NA TRBV4-1
CASSVPGQGEQYF TGCGCCAGCAGCGTCCCGGGACAGGGCGAGCAGTACTTC TRBD1 TRBJ2-7 NA TRBV5-1
CASSTLAGAHNEQFF TGTGCCAGTAGCACTTTAGCGGGGGCACACAATGAGCAGTTCTTC TRBD2 TRBJ2-1 NA TRBV19
CSVEDSYEQYF TGCAGCGTTGAAGACAGCTACGAGCAGTACTTC NA TRBJ2-7 few TRBV29-1
CASSFMDRPSYEQYF TGTGCCAGCAGCTTTATGGACAGGCCTTCCTACGAGCAGTACTTC TRBD1 TRBJ2-7 few TRBV5-6
CASRKGQAEKLFF TGTGCCAGCAGGAAGGGACAGGCTGAAAAACTGTTTTTT TRBD1 TRBJ1-4 few TRBV2
CASRRDLNAEAFF TGTGCCAGCAGGAGGGATTTGAACGCCGAAGCTTTCTTT NA TRBJ1-1 NA TRBV2
CASSESLAGTYEQYF TGTGCCAGCAGTGAATCCTTGGCAGGGACCTACGAGCAGTACTTC NA TRBJ2-7 few TRBV25-1
CASFRDSPNTGELFF TGTGCCAGCTTTCGGGACAGTCCGAACACCGGGGAGCTGTTTTTT TRBD1 TRBJ2-2 NA TRBV5-4
CASSVAGVPTYEQYF TGTGCCAGCAGCGTAGCGGGAGTTCCCACCTACGAGCAGTACTTC NA TRBJ2-7 few TRBV9
CASSPRVVAGGIPPEQFF TGTGCCAGCAGCCCGAGAGTGGTGGCGGGAGGAATCCCACCTGAGCAGTTCTTC TRBD2 TRBJ2-1 NA TRBV4-2
CASSFNGQPQHF TGTGCCAGCAGTTTTAACGGTCAGCCCCAGCATTTT NA TRBJ1-5 NA TRBV28
CASSLTPGDWNTEAFF TGTGCCAGCAGCTTAACCCCCGGGGATTGGAACACTGAAGCTTTCTTT NA TRBJ1-1 few TRBV13
CASSIYGYEQYF TGTGCCAGCAGCATCTACGGCTACGAGCAGTACTTC NA TRBJ2-7 NA TRBV28
CASSKASRGDSQPQHF TGTGCCAGCAGCAAAGCCTCCAGGGGGGATTCGCAGCCCCAGCATTTT TRBD1 TRBJ1-5 NA TRBV7-9
CASSVGDSYGYTF TGTGCCAGCAGCGTAGGGGACAGCTATGGCTACACCTTC TRBD1 TRBJ1-2 NA TRBV9
CASSPRTDTTYEQYF TGTGCCAGCTCACCCCGGACAGATACCACCTACGAGCAGTACTTC NA TRBJ2-7 few TRBV18
CASRQHAGTGNQPQHF TGTGCCAGCAGGCAGCACGCCGGGACAGGGAATCAGCCCCAGCATTTT TRBD1 TRBJ1-5 few TRBV6-6
CATRGTEAFF TGTGCCACCCGTGGGACAGAAGCTTTCTTT NA TRBJ1-1 few TRBV2
CASSTGQYNEQFF TGTGCCAGCAGCACTGGACAGTACAATGAGCAGTTCTTC NA TRBJ2-1 NA TRBV11-2
CASKTSGSGYNEQFF TGTGCCAGTAAGACTAGCGGGAGTGGATACAATGAGCAGTTCTTC TRBD2 TRBJ2-1 few TRBV19